These T cell receptor beta chains were read from a single sample in a study of OX40 agonist ivuxolimab in advanced cancers. The protocol was immunoSEQ multiplex PCR, while the TCRdb copy is restricted to in-frame clones and leaves out a portion. The data show fewer than 85,000 clones, with about 88% seen just once and 0.3% to 0.45% held by the top ten. Sequences were derived from CD4+ or CD8+ T cells sorted from blood, sampled in a trial of the OX40 agonist ivuxolimab. These receptors were collected from an adult with an advanced solid tumor such as melanoma, head and neck, liver or kidney cancer. The CDR3 runs from the conserved cysteine through the conserved F or W. D genes are given only for firm matches. Expanded clones are given a class, and other clones once, few, many or no size at all.

>-|-|TRBV18|TRBJ2-3
CASSLHDSALGTDTQYF
TGTGCCAGCTCACTGCACGACAGCGCGCTTGGCACAGATACGCAGTATTTT
>-|-|TRBV10-1|TRBJ1-4
CASSTDAGEKLFF
TGCGCCAGCAGTACCGACGCTGGGGAAAAACTGTTTTTT
>-|-|TRBV7-6|TRBJ2-7
CASSLGAPDEQYF
TGTGCCAGCAGCTTAGGGGCCCCAGACGAGCAGTACTTC
>-|-|TRBV7-2|TRBJ2-5
CASSPRGVQLETQYF
TGTGCCAGCAGCCCAAGGGGGGTTCAATTGGAGACCCAGTACTTC
>-|TRBD2|TRBV29-1|TRBJ2-7
CSVVSGSYEQYF
TGCAGCGTTGTTAGCGGGAGTTACGAGCAGTACTTC
>-|-|TRBV11-1|TRBJ1-5
CASHQGRQGYRNQPQHF
TGTGCCAGCCACCAGGGCCGGCAGGGATATCGCAATCAGCCCCAGCATTTT
>once|-|TRBV18|TRBJ1-5
CASSPTEVNQPQHF
TGTGCCAGCTCCCCGACAGAAGTAAATCAGCCCCAGCATTTT
>-|TRBD2|TRBV6-6|TRBJ2-1
CASSRTSGTMYEQFF
TGTGCCAGCAGTCGGACTAGCGGGACTATGTATGAGCAGTTCTTC
>-|-|TRBV28|TRBJ2-1
CASMDLLSYNEQFF
TGTGCCAGCATGGACCTTCTCTCCTACAATGAGCAGTTCTTC
>once|TRBD1|TRBV5-6|TRBJ2-5
CASSLGTGGETQYF
TGTGCCAGCAGCTTAGGGACAGGGGGCGAGACCCAGTACTTC
>-|-|TRBV2|TRBJ1-5
CASSERARSQPQHF
TGTGCCAGCAGTGAACGAGCGAGGAGTCAGCCCCAGCATTTT
>-|-|TRBV11-2|TRBJ2-1
CASSLGLENEQFF
TGTGCCAGCAGCTTAGGGCTAGAGAATGAGCAGTTCTTC
>-|TRBD2|TRBV6-1|TRBJ2-5
CASSEGGTSGRAETQYF
TGTGCCAGCAGTGAGGGGGGGACTAGCGGGAGGGCTGAGACCCAGTACTTC
>-|-|TRBV11-3|TRBJ2-7
CASSLNGVLTYEQYF
TGTGCCAGCAGCTTAAATGGAGTCCTAACCTACGAGCAGTACTTC
>-|-|TRBV18|TRBJ1-4
CASSRGNEKLFF
TGTGCCAGCTCACGGGGTAATGAAAAACTGTTTTTT
>-|TRBD1|TRBV30|TRBJ1-4
CAWSEENRGGQKLFF
TGTGCCTGGAGTGAAGAAAACAGGGGGGGTCAAAAACTGTTTTTT
>-|-|TRBV27|TRBJ2-7
CASSLQEDRTYEQYF
TGTGCCAGCAGTTTACAAGAGGACAGAACCTACGAGCAGTACTTC
>once|-|TRBV29-1|TRBJ2-3
CSSGPSTDTQYF
TGCAGCTCGGGACCTAGCACAGATACGCAGTATTTT
>once|-|TRBV5-1|TRBJ1-1
CASSLPEGTEAFF
TGCGCCAGCAGCTTACCGGAGGGCACTGAAGCTTTCTTT
>-|-|TRBV5-1|TRBJ2-7
CASSSGTPGGEQYF
TGCGCCAGCAGCTCCGGGACTCCGGGCGGCGAGCAGTACTTC
>few|-|TRBV2|TRBJ1-1
CASSGGGRLTEAFF
TGTGCCAGCAGTGGTGGGGGCCGGCTCACTGAAGCTTTCTTT
>-|-|TRBV11-3|TRBJ2-1
CASSRSGGPYNEQFF
TGTGCCAGCAGCCGCTCCGGGGGCCCCTACAATGAGCAGTTCTTC
>-|-|TRBV29-1|TRBJ2-1
CSVDRQVYNEQFF
TGCAGCGTTGACCGGCAGGTCTACAATGAGCAGTTCTTC
>-|-|TRBV7-9|TRBJ2-2
CASSFGTGELFF
TGTGCCAGCAGCTTTGGAACCGGGGAGCTGTTTTTT
>-|-|TRBV6-4|TRBJ2-2
CASSDSIGGKAGELFF
TGTGCCAGCAGTGACTCGATCGGGGGCAAGGCCGGGGAGCTGTTTTTT
>-|-|TRBV19|TRBJ1-1
CASILGRGAWNTEAFF
TGTGCCAGTATCCTCGGGCGGGGGGCTTGGAACACTGAAGCTTTCTTT
>-|-|TRBV18|TRBJ1-1
CASSPLDSYTEAFF
TGTGCCAGCTCACCCCTGGACAGTTACACTGAAGCTTTCTTT
>once|TRBD2|TRBV27|TRBJ2-7
CASSLNGLAAYEQYF
TGTGCCAGCAGTTTGAATGGACTAGCGGCTTACGAGCAGTACTTC
>-|TRBD1|TRBV11-2|TRBJ2-7
CASSFLTGTVSYEQYF
TGTGCCAGCAGCTTCCTAACCGGGACAGTCTCCTACGAGCAGTACTTC
>-|TRBD2|TRBV5-1|TRBJ2-1
CASSLLAGGPGSYNEQFF
TGCGCCAGCAGCCTACTAGCGGGAGGGCCAGGGTCCTACAATGAGCAGTTCTTC
>-|-|TRBV5-1|TRBJ2-7
CASSSIAASYEQYF
TGCGCCAGCAGTAGCATAGCGGCCTCCTACGAGCAGTACTTC
>-|-|TRBV7-2|TRBJ1-5
CASSTGVPSGNQPQHF
TGTGCCAGCAGCACAGGAGTCCCTAGCGGCAATCAGCCCCAGCATTTT
>-|TRBD1|TRBV5-8|TRBJ1-2
CASSSSWTGGYTF
TGTGCCAGCAGCTCATCCTGGACAGGGGGATACACCTTC
>few|-|TRBV28|TRBJ1-6
CASSGRYNSPLHF
TGTGCCAGCAGTGGTCGGTATAATTCACCCCTCCACTTT
>-|TRBD1|TRBV6-5|TRBJ2-3
CAGSYGGTGADTQYF
TGTGCCGGCAGTTACGGGGGGACAGGGGCAGATACGCAGTATTTT
>-|TRBD1|TRBV18|TRBJ2-3
CASSGTGSTDTQYF
TGTGCCAGCTCCGGGACAGGGAGCACAGATACGCAGTATTTT
>-|-|TRBV19|TRBJ2-7
CASSIQGRYEQYF
TGTGCCAGTAGTATTCAGGGTCGGTACGAGCAGTACTTC
>-|-|TRBV20-1|TRBJ1-1
CSARGNTEAFF
TGCAGTGCTAGAGGAAACACTGAAGCTTTCTTT
>-|-|TRBV28|TRBJ2-5
CASSLVGRFQETQYF
TGTGCCAGCAGTTTAGTGGGACGGTTCCAAGAGACCCAGTACTTC
>once|-|TRBV28|TRBJ2-1
CASIPLFGGSAGEQFF
TGTGCCAGCATCCCCCTTTTTGGGGGGTCTGCGGGTGAGCAGTTCTTC